One and the same sample provided the 5 T cell receptor beta chains below, sequenced in a study of control samples from healthy donors and cancer patients. Clones were sequenced by immunoSEQ multiplex PCR, and TCRdb holds only the in-frame ones, with some missing. The table has about 140,000 clones, about 89% seen once. The sample taken for sequencing was blood. The receptors were gathered from a man aged 18-30 years in good health.

The chain combines TRBV9 with TRBJ1-4; TRBD1 matches 7 bases. The CDR3 extends over 16 amino acids. Germline V CDR1 and CDR2: SGDLS, YYNGEE. J was trimmed by 8 bases and V by 0 bases; bases with no gene match: 10. CDR3 DNA: TGTGCCAGCAGCGTAGGAAACAGGGGATACAACGAAAAACTGTTTTTT. This codes for CASSVGNRGYNEKLFF.

The chain couples TRBV20-1 to TRBJ2-2; D ambiguous. The V gene lost 5 bases and the J gene lost 7 bases, with 8 bases spanning the gap. Germline-derived CDR1 and CDR2 are DFQATT and SNEGSKA (reference sequence). This CDR3 has 11 residues. Here the CDR3 DNA reads TGCAGTGCTTCCGGTGGCGGGGAGCTGTTTTTT. Residues: CSASGGGELFF.

On this clone itself: Other DNA sequences in the sample encode the same CDR3. V gene TRBV20-1 combines with J gene TRBJ1-2; D gene ambiguous. Germline CDR1 DFQATT, CDR2 SNEGSKA (reference sequence). The CDR3 spans 11 residues. Deletions cut 3 bases from V and 0 bases from J, with 2 bases between. CDR3 protein: CSASPNYGYTF. CDR3 DNA sequence: TGCAGTGCTAGTCCTAACTATGGCTACACCTTC.

The chain is built from TRBV2 and TRBJ1-4, with 10 positions matching TRBD1. Trimming took 6 bases from V and 0 from J; bases not matched to a gene: 16. The CDR3 is 20 residues long. The germline CDR1 and CDR2 sequences are SNHLY and FYNNEI. The DNA of the CDR3 is TGTGCCAGCAGGTTCCCCCGGGACAGGGGTTGGAAAGCAACTAATGAAAAACTGTTTTTT. Protein sequence: CASRFPRDRGWKATNEKLFF.

V and J are TRBV18 and TRBJ2-7; weak D call: TRBD2 (6 bases). Deletions cut 1 base from V and 2 bases from J, with 15 bases between. The CDR3 extends over 16 amino acids. Germline CDR1 reads KGHSH; CDR2 reads LQKENI. The CDR3 loop reads CASSPLSRGNPYEQYF. Here the CDR3 DNA reads TGTGCCAGCTCACCACTGAGTCGGGGGAATCCCTACGAGCAGTACTTC.